This T cell receptor (beta chain) was sequenced during a study of human T cells and chemical hapten exposure. The CDR3 has 15 amino acids. Germline-derived CDR1 and CDR2 are SEHNR and FQNEAQ (reference sequence). Trimming took 2 bases from V and 0 from J, leaving 8 bases between them. Time point: pre-sensitization, week 0. Treatment specified: therapeutic diphenylcyclopropenone sensitization with weekly scalp DPC. Prior to application of each patch test, blood was drawn. Donors, patients with alopecia ranging from 18 to 70 years old and judged suitable for DPC, provided samples. Whole blood that had not been fractionated was the source of extracted total RNA. There are a few counts of this clonotype. TCRdb passed the RACE reads through MiXCR, listing each CDR3 protein once. Of 99,000 or so distinct CDR3 sequences listed, 10% to 12% are singletons.

Sequences were derived from whole blood, sampled in connection with sensitization to the hapten diphenylcyclopropenone (DPC). This sequence originates from a woman between 55 and 75 years old with alopecia areata. Some clones in this sample may be carry-over from other donors' samples. The chain couples TRBV7-9 to TRBJ2-1; tentatively, D is TRBD1 or TRBD2 (5 bases each). The CDR3 sequence: CASSLQGPSYNEQFF. The CDR3 nucleotides read TGTGCCAGCAGCTTACAGGGACCCTCCTACAATGAGCAGTTCTTC.